This T cell receptor beta chain emerged from a study of a mutant IDH1 vaccine in newly diagnosed glioma. Overall study context: The therapy given earlier, which was standard therapy, consisted of radiotherapy, temozolomide, or both, and most of the patients received both.

Overall study results and limits: Overall, 85% to 95% of patients had vaccine-induced immune responses. Shifts in the top peripheral T cell clonotypes seemed unrelated to pseudoprogression.

To note about this clone: Its antigen is unknown.

V lost 5 bases and J lost 2, with 0 bases in between. This CDR3 comprises 10 residues. Germline V gene lookup returns CDR1 MRHNA and CDR2 SNTAGT. Specified time point: baseline, week 1 (first vaccination visit). Treatment of the sample: pre-vaccination baseline after standard-of-care therapy. Astrocytomas that were new, WHO grade 3 or 4, IDH1-mutant and ATRX-lost were present in the donors. Here immunoSEQ multiplex PCR was the method, and the copy in TCRdb shows in-frame clones only, minus some. Of more than 80,000 clones listed, roughly four fifths were seen once; the top ten hold approximately 7.4%.

This chain connects TRBV6-4 to TRBJ2-5, with D unclear. The source was PBMCs, collected from a glioma patient treated with radiotherapy, temozolomide or both. This receptor was identified in a woman in her forties or fifties with glioma. The CDR3 bases are TGTGCCAGCAGTCAAGAGACCCAGTACTTC. It encodes CASSQETQYF.